The present TCR beta chain was sequenced within a study of spatial heterogeneity in lung cancer (dated by TCRdb to the late 2010s). Context from the whole study: Beta-chain transcripts were consistently detected in greater numbers than alpha-chain transcripts, which likely reflects a higher abundance of beta-chain transcripts. In non-small cell lung cancer, the study made a quantitative comparison of TCR alpha and beta repertoires among multiple tumor regions, matched nontumor lung and blood. At surgery, hundreds of tumor regions, around 67 matched nontumor lung samples and some 54 PBMC samples were TCR-sequenced for both alpha and beta chains. In the raw uncorrected reads, each unique combination of TCR and UMI appeared on average more than ten times. TCR repertoire features were related to nonsynonymous mutation counts determined by whole-exome sequencing of tumor tissue. Results and caveats for the whole study, not just this receptor: Ubiquitous expanded tumor TCRs were found in blood more often at tumor resection than at routine follow-up. Confirming at a functional level the hypothesis that regional TCRs recognize regional mutations was considered to require additional single-cell paired TCR alpha and beta sequencing.

The intended sense of this specimen's time point label: sample taken at primary tumor resection. Without any cell sorting, TCR sequencing was performed on whole RNA extracted either from tumor and nontumor lung tissue or from cryopreserved PBMC samples. The donors were 70 or so patients from the lung TRACERx cohort who had early-stage, untreated non-small cell lung cancer. Only patients with enough RNA available from two or more tumor regions were chosen for TCR sequencing. This clonotype was seen a single time. There is no known antigen for this receptor. This may come from a read error, since a much larger clone is one base off. The library was built by means of 5' RACE. Instrument on record: NextSeq 500. In the TCR library protocol, a unique molecular identifier was attached to each TCR cDNA molecule so that PCR and sequencing errors could be corrected. In the paper's pipeline: TCR identification, UMI-based error correction and CDR3 extraction were performed with Decombinator tools. Expanded TCRs were defined as those above a frequency of 2 per 1,000, corresponding to the top 1% of the tumor frequency distribution. Each repertoire was subsampled 100 times to 5,000 TCRs, after which Renyi diversity was computed with the R vegan package. CDR3 similarity networks were built from amino acid triplet string-kernel similarity, with CDR3s being connected when pairwise similarity was above 0.82. The raw public reads went through TCRdb reprocessing: fastp at Q25, MiXCR clone calling, in-frame beta chains kept. When rows share a CDR3 protein, they turn into one entry using the most common DNA and genes. TCRdb, not the authors, supplied the V and J calls. This sample holds fewer than 20,000 distinct CDR3 sequences; about 19% were observed only once. 11% to 15% of the sample is held by the ten biggest clonotypes.

The sequencing here drew on PBMCs, taken at surgery. The receptor was derived from a male donor with early-stage non-small cell lung cancer.

The base sequence is TGTGCCAGCAGCCTGCTAGGACTAGCGGGGGCCAAAAACATTCAGTTCTTC. Its translation is CASSLLGLAGAKNIQFF. The chain is made from TRBV6-2 or TRBV6-3 and TRBJ2-4, with 13 bases aligning to TRBD2. The J call may be wrong; the DNA end is better matched by TRBJ2-1. Based on the germline V gene, the CDR1 and CDR2 sequences are MNHEY and SVGEGT. The CDR3 runs 17 amino acids, cysteine and phenylalanine included. The entry retains the CDR3 DNA only, 51 bases that are in frame from base 1.